This TCR beta chain emerged from a study of response to subunit inactivated influenza vaccine. Study-wide findings and caveats: The authors put forward the suggestion that each seasonal influenza vaccination may bring in only a limited number of new T cells.

In TCRdb, the RT-PCR reads were re-called with MiXCR into one record per CDR3 protein. The table includes 500,000 to 600,000 distinct CDR3 sequences, 12% detected once. Turning to this clonotype: Its antigen is as yet unknown.

Germline V gene data show CDR1 as SGHAT and CDR2 as FQDESV (reference sequence). The CDR3 has 18 residues. Trimming at V came to 5 bases and at J to 1 base, leaving 15 bases not matched to a gene. The sequencing used PBMCs from blood, collected on the day of vaccination. The source is a man over 45 who received an inactivated influenza vaccine. The genes are TRBV11-1 and TRBJ2-3; 7 bases line up with TRBD1. Written as DNA, the CDR3 is TGTGCCAGCAGCCGACCGAGGGGGCAGGGTCTCCGCACAGATACGCAGTATTTT. Translation gives CASSRPRGQGLRTDTQYF.